This T cell receptor beta chain originates from a study of beta chain features in type 1 diabetes. General study results and limits: Cells expressing TCR highly could be over-represented by cDNA sequencing.

Every donor provided one heparinised blood draw, which averaged approximately 100 mL. It was via CD45RO/CCR7/CD25/CD127/CD95/CD27 that CD4+ naive, central memory, regulatory and stem cell-like memory cells were sorted. Concerning this clone: Its cognate antigen is unknown.

This CDR3 spans 15 amino acids. Germline CDR1 and CDR2: ENHRY and SYGVKD. Trimming left V 6 bases short and J 0 bases short, with 13 bases between. cDNA synthesis used the whole RNA isolate, giving expressed TCRB sequences. Sequencing was performed with immunoSEQ multiplex PCR; in TCRdb, only in-frame clones are kept and a portion is missing. The sample shows hundreds of thousands of clones, about a sixth of them seen only once. The TCR comes from a woman between 18 and 29 years old in good health. The sequencing sample was made of naive CD4+ T cells from blood. The chain is built from TRBV10-3 and TRBJ2-3, with D possibly TRBD1 on 5 matching bases. CDR3 nucleotide sequence: TGTGCCATCAGGGCCGACAGATCTAGCACAGATACGCAGTATTTT. Amino acid sequence: CAIRADRSSTDTQYF.